Below are 27 T cell receptor beta chains sequenced from a single sample in a study of blood T cell repertoires in COVID-19. Sequencing was performed with immunoSEQ multiplex PCR; in TCRdb, only in-frame clones are kept and a portion is missing. Here the sample spans 150,000 to 170,000 clones, 84% being singletons. The source material was PBMCs or T cells enriched from blood (not recorded which). The source is a man aged 50 to 59 who had recovered from COVID-19.

The chain uses TRBV18 and TRBJ1-6; TRBD1 matches at 7 bases. Trimming cost V 2 bases and J 5 bases; bases outside gene matches: 3. The CDR3 has 15 amino acids. Germline V gene lookup returns CDR1 KGHSH and CDR2 LQKENI. CDR3 protein: CASSPDRVDNSPLHF. CDR3 nucleotides: TGTGCCAGCTCACCAGACAGGGTGGATAATTCACCCCTCCACTTT.

The chain recombines TRBV6-5 with TRBJ2-3; maybe TRBD1 (5 bases). The CDR3 is 16 amino acids. The germline gives CDR1 MNHEY, CDR2 SVGAGI. Trimming removed 4 bases from V and 3 bases from J, with 17 bases in between. The CDR3 DNA reads TGTGCCAGCAGTTCGCCCACTAACAGGTTAACAGATACGCAGTATTTT. This encodes CASSSPTNRLTDTQYF.

The chain employs TRBV3-1 (or the pseudogene TRBV3-2) and TRBJ2-7; TRBD2 agrees at 7 bases. Germline V lookup: CDR1 LGHDT, CDR2 YNNKEL (reference sequence). The CDR3 has 15 residues. V dropped 2 bases and J dropped 2; count of bases not matched to a gene: 6. For the CDR3, the DNA is TGTGCCAGCAGCCAACGCGGGGGTCCCGCCTACGAGCAGTACTTC. Amino acids: CASSQRGGPAYEQYF.

The rearrangement joins TRBV5-4 to TRBJ2-3, with TRBD1 matching 7 bases. CDR3 length: 14 residues. Trimming at V came to 4 bases and at J to 0 bases, leaving 2 bases not matched to a gene. Germline CDR1 and CDR2: SGHNT and YYREEE (reference sequence). Here the CDR3 DNA reads TGTGCCAGCAGCCAGGACAGGAGCACAGATACGCAGTATTTT. Its protein is CASSQDRSTDTQYF.

The chain links TRBV7-2 to TRBJ1-2, with 7 bases fitting TRBD1. This CDR3 has 18 amino acids. Germline assignment: CDR1 SGHTA and CDR2 FQGNSA. V shed 6 bases and J 6 bases; nucleotides not matched to a gene: 22. The CDR3 DNA reads TGTGCCAGCAGTTTGTCGACAGGGTCAGGGGGACCCAGTCATGGCTACACCTTC. Its protein is CASSLSTGSGGPSHGYTF. The variable domain in full, with the rest retrieved from reference TRBV7-2 and TRBJ1-2, is GAGVSQSPSNKVTEKGKDVELRCDPISGHTALYWYRQSLGQGLEFLIYFQGNSAPDKSGLPSDRFSAERTGGSVSTLTIQRTQQEDSAVYLCASSLSTGSGGPSHGYTFGSGTRLTVV.

The rearrangement uses TRBV7-2 and TRBJ2-7, with 9 bases aligning to TRBD2. The CDR3 length is 15 residues. CDR1 is SGHTA and CDR2 is FQGNSA in the germline V gene. The V gene end was trimmed by 1 base and the J gene end by 3 bases; junction bases not matched to a gene: 4. CDR3 residues: CASSLVAGAFYEQYF. CDR3 sequence (DNA): TGTGCCAGCAGCTTAGTAGCGGGGGCCTTCTACGAGCAGTACTTC. Drawing the rest from reference TRBV7-2 and TRBJ2-7, the complete variable domain is GAGVSQSPSNKVTEKGKDVELRCDPISGHTALYWYRQSLGQGLEFLIYFQGNSAPDKSGLPSDRFSAERTGGSVSTLTIQRTQQEDSAVYLCASSLVAGAFYEQYFGPGTRLTVT.

The genes are TRBV30 and TRBJ1-2; 10 bases line up with TRBD1. Germline CDR1 is GTSNPN and CDR2 is SVGIG (reference sequence). The CDR3 spans 15 residues. Germline trimming cut 8 bases from V and 4 bases from J; bases unmatched to any gene: 13. The CDR3 sequence: CAREGGTGATYGYTF. The CDR3 DNA is TGTGCCCGTGAAGGAGGGACAGGGGCTACCTATGGCTACACCTTC.

J is TRBJ2-1 and V is TRBV6-5, with 8 bases identical to TRBD1. The V gene's germline CDR1 is MNHEY and CDR2 SVGAGI. V lost 3 bases to trimming and J lost 6 bases; unmatched junction nucleotides: 10. This CDR3 is built from 16 residues. CDR3 residues: CASSYRRQGSINEQFF. The CDR3 DNA reads as TGTGCCAGCAGTTATCGTCGACAGGGGAGCATCAATGAGCAGTTCTTC.

V gene TRBV7-2 combines with J gene TRBJ2-3; 8 bases are shared with TRBD2. CDR3 size: 14 residues. With V trimmed by 1 base and J by 4 bases, 1 base remained unmatched. Germline assignment: CDR1 SGHTA and CDR2 FQGNSA. CDR3 residues: CASSLGLASDTQYF. The CDR3 DNA is TGTGCCAGCAGCTTAGGACTAGCGTCAGATACGCAGTATTTT.

The rearrangement uses TRBV2 and TRBJ1-2; weak D call: TRBD1 (6 bases). Germline V lookup: CDR1 SNHLY, CDR2 FYNNEI. CDR3 size: 13 residues. The V end was cut by 6 bases, the J end by 8 bases, with 16 bases between. This chain's CDR3 is CASSEYRVLGYTF. CDR3 bases: TGTGCCAGCAGCGAGTACAGGGTCTTAGGCTACACCTTC.

The V and J genes are TRBV2 and TRBJ1-2; 8 bases are a match to TRBD1. Germline lookup yields CDR1 SNHLY and CDR2 FYNNEI. The CDR3 runs to 15 residues. Unmatched junction bases numbered 11, after V lost 7 bases and J lost 4 bases. The CDR3 reads CASTPGTGLTYGYTF. The DNA for the CDR3 is TGTGCCAGCACACCGGGGACAGGTCTAACCTATGGCTACACCTTC. Full variable domain (rest looked up from reference TRBV2 and TRBJ1-2): EPEVTQTPSHQVTQMGQEVILRCVPISNHLYFYWYRQILGQKVEFLVSFYNNEISEKSEIFDDQFSVERPDGSNFTLKIRSTKLEDSAMYFCASTPGTGLTYGYTFGSGTRLTVV.

The CDR3 sequence is CASSSHAQGLYF. CDR3 bases: TGTGCCAGCAGCTCACATGCCCAGGGGCTGTACTTC. The J gene is TRBJ2-5, the V gene TRBV7-2; a weak D match, TRBD1 (6 bases). Trimming cost V 4 bases and J 13 bases, with 16 bases left between them. CDR1 is SGHTA and CDR2 is FQGNSA in the germline V gene. The CDR3 consists of 12 residues.

This clone is a singleton in its sample. V and J are TRBV7-6 and TRBJ2-1, with D unresolved. With 5 bases removed from V and 8 bases from J, the gap between germline ends came to 7 bases. Germline-derived CDR1 and CDR2 are SGHVS and FNYEAQ. This CDR3 is 11 amino acids long. Here the CDR3 reads CASSQAYEQFF. CDR3 DNA: TGTGCCAGCAGCCAAGCGTATGAGCAGTTCTTC.

The chain carries TRBV3-1 (or the pseudogene TRBV3-2) and TRBJ1-6, with TRBD1 matching 7 bases. V gave up 4 bases and J gave up 3 bases; unmatched junction bases: 3. Germline V gives CDR1 LGHDT, CDR2 YNNKEL (reference sequence). The CDR3 runs 15 residues. The CDR3 coding sequence is TGTGCCAGCAGCCCCTGGGACAGCTATAATTCACCCCTCCACTTT. Its protein is CASSPWDSYNSPLHF.

The sample holds one count of this clone. The V call is TRBV19, the J call TRBJ1-2; D is ambiguous. With 5 bases removed from V and 2 bases from J, the gap between germline ends came to 15 bases. This CDR3 comprises 15 residues. Germline V gene data show CDR1 as LNHDA and CDR2 as SQIVND (reference sequence). CDR3 nucleotide sequence: TGTGCCAGTAGTGCCTCGGGTCCAAAAAACTATGGCTACACCTTC. Translating gives CASSASGPKNYGYTF.

This clone was seen more than once but under ten times. The J gene is TRBJ1-5, the V gene TRBV29-1; tentatively, D is TRBD1 (6 bases). V lost 5 bases, J lost 6 bases, and 14 bases lay in between. The CDR3 has 13 amino acids. CDR1 is SQVTM, CDR2 ANQGSEA, per germline. DNA for the CDR3: TGCAGCGTTTCGTCAGGGGTAGGTCAGCCCCAGCATTTT. It translates to CSVSSGVGQPQHF. Full variable domain (remainder filled in from reference TRBV29-1 and TRBJ1-5): SAVISQKPSRDICQRGTSLTIQCQVDSQVTMMFWYRQQPGQSLTLIATANQGSEATYESGFVIDKFPISRPNLTFSTLTVSNMSPEDSSIYLCSVSSGVGQPQHFGDGTRLSIL.

This chain links TRBV3-1 (or the pseudogene TRBV3-2) with TRBJ1-4, with TRBD1 as a possible D gene (5 bases). Trimming stripped 0 bases from V and 8 bases from J, with 16 bases between. Germline CDR1 and CDR2: LGHDT and YNNKEL (reference sequence). CDR3 length: 16 amino acids. The DNA for the CDR3 is TGTGCCAGCAGCCAAGAAGGAGGGGTGGTAGGGGAAAAACTGTTTTTT. Amino acid sequence: CASSQEGGVVGEKLFF.

This chain connects TRBV18 to TRBJ1-4; tentatively, D is TRBD1 (6 bases). Germline assignment: CDR1 KGHSH and CDR2 LQKENI. With 2 bases removed from V and 4 bases from J, the gap between germline ends came to 23 bases. The CDR3 totals 19 residues. In nucleotides, the CDR3 is TGTGCCAGCTCACCAGAGAAGGGGGACGGCGGACGCGATAATGAAAAACTGTTTTTT. Translated, it gives CASSPEKGDGGRDNEKLFF.

This clone occurred a few times. The chain combines TRBV12-1 with TRBJ2-7; the table's D call, TRBD1, has no DNA check behind it. TRBV12-1 is termed a pseudogene. This CDR3 has 14 amino acids. DNA of the CDR3: TGTGCCACCCGGCCTTTGGACAGTTCCTACGAGCAGTACTTC. This translates into CATRPLDSSYEQYF.

The chain uses TRBV13 and TRBJ2-4; TRBD2 aligns across 9 bases. V was pared by 5 bases and J by 1 base, with 9 bases of the junction left unmatched. The CDR3 contains 17 residues. Germline lookup yields CDR1 PRHDT and CDR2 FYEKMQ (reference sequence). This CDR3 reads CASSQFGGGAAKNIQYF. CDR3 nucleotides: TGTGCCAGCAGCCAATTCGGCGGGGGGGCTGCCAAAAACATTCAGTACTTC.

Note on this clone: Other DNA sequences of this sample code for an identical CDR3. The chain links TRBV19 to TRBJ2-7; perhaps TRBD1 as D (6 bases). The germline V and J ends were trimmed by 4 bases and 0 bases, with 10 bases remaining between them. CDR1 and CDR2 (germline): LNHDA, SQIVND (reference sequence). This CDR3 is built from 14 residues. CDR3 DNA: TGTGCCAGTAGTAGACAGGTTAGCTCCTACGAGCAGTACTTC. Its protein is CASSRQVSSYEQYF.

This chain joins TRBV18 and TRBJ1-1, with 7 positions matching TRBD1. V trimming: 2 bases; J trimming: 2 bases; junction bases outside the gene matches: 2. CDR1 and CDR2 from the germline V gene are KGHSH and LQKENI. CDR3 size: 14 residues. The CDR3 coding sequence is TGTGCCAGCTCACCAGGGACAGATAACACTGAAGCTTTCTTT. This gives the protein CASSPGTDNTEAFF.

V and J are TRBV18 and TRBJ2-7; 8 nucleotides agree with TRBD2. Trimming cost V 7 bases and J 1 base; bases outside gene matches: 6. Germline values: CDR1 KGHSH, CDR2 LQKENI. The CDR3 runs to 14 residues. The CDR3 reads CASCRAGDSYEQYF. The CDR3 DNA reads TGTGCCAGCTGCAGAGCGGGGGATTCCTACGAGCAGTACTTC.

The rearrangement uses TRBV18 and TRBJ2-7; maybe TRBD1 (5 bases). CDR3 length: 14 residues. Germline values: CDR1 KGHSH, CDR2 LQKENI. Between the trimmed V and J ends, which lost 4 bases and 2 bases, there was a span of 12 bases. CDR3 loop: CASSRQLDTYEQYF. CDR3 sequence (DNA): TGTGCCAGCTCACGACAGTTGGATACCTACGAGCAGTACTTC.

The gene calls are TRBV5-8 and TRBJ1-2; D remains ambiguous. Germline V lookup: CDR1 SGHTS, CDR2 YDEGEE. This CDR3 comprises 16 residues. Trimming stripped 0 bases from V and 0 bases from J, with 12 bases between. CDR3 region: CASSLAGSFANYGYTF. CDR3 in DNA: TGTGCCAGCAGCTTGGCGGGATCGTTTGCTAACTATGGCTACACCTTC.

This clone was detected once. The rearrangement joins TRBV7-2 to TRBJ2-7; D is perhaps TRBD2 (6 bases). V lost 4 bases to trimming and J lost 2 bases, with 12 bases between them. Germline lookup yields CDR1 SGHTA and CDR2 FQGNSA. The CDR3 runs 14 residues. The CDR3 is CASSSEGGTYEQYF. The CDR3, as DNA: TGTGCCAGCAGCTCAGAGGGAGGAACCTACGAGCAGTACTTC.

The V gene is TRBV7-8, the J gene TRBJ2-5, with 9 bases fitting TRBD2. Germline V gene lookup returns CDR1 SGHVS and CDR2 FQNEAQ. CDR3 length equals 15 residues. The V and J ends lost 0 bases and 5 bases, in that order; junction bases with no gene match: 4. The CDR3 bases are TGTGCCAGCAGCTTAGCGCGGGGGGGCCAGGAGACCCAGTACTTC. It is translated as CASSLARGGQETQYF. The entire variable domain, with the rest obtained from reference TRBV7-8 and TRBJ2-5, is as follows: GAGVSQSPRYKVAKRGQDVALRCDPISGHVSLFWYQQALGQGPEFLTYFQNEAQLDKSGLPSDRFFAERPEGSVSTLKIQRTQQEDSAVYLCASSLARGGQETQYFGPGTRLLVL.